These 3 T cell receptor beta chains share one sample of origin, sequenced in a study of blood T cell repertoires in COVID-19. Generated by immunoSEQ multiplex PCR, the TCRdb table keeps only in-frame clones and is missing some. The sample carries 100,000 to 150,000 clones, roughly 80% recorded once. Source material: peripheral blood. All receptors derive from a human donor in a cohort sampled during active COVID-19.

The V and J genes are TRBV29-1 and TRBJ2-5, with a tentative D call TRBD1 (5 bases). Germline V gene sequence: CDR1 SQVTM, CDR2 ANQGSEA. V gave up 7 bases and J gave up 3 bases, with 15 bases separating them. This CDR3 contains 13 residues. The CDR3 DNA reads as TGCAGCGCCAAAGGGGCCTCTAAAGAGACCCAGTACTTC. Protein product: CSAKGASKETQYF.

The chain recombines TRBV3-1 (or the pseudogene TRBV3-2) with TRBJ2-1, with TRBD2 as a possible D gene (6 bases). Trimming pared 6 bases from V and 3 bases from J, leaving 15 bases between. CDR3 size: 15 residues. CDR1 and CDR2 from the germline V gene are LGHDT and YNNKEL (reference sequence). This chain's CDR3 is CASSRDFTLYNEQFF. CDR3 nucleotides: TGTGCCAGCAGTCGGGACTTCACCCTCTACAATGAGCAGTTCTTC.

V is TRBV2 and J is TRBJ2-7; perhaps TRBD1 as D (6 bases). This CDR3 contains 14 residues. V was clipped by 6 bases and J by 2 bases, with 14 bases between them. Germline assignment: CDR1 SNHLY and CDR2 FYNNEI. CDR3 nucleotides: TGTGCCAGCAGGGAGTCACAGGGCCCCTACGAGCAGTACTTC. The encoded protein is CASRESQGPYEQYF.